This TCR beta chain was sequenced in a study of CD8+CD57+ T cells in acquired aplastic anemia. For the study at large: The average for DNA from sorted CD4+ and CD8+ cells was 3 to 3.5 ug. Healthy CD8+ samples averaged roughly 9.9 million reads.

This clonotype was seen only once. The target antigen is unknown. Study results and limitations: Patients and controls had in common 25 to 30 CD8+ CDR3 sequences. Levels of CD8+ Simpson's diversity were not significantly distinct in patients versus controls.

TCR beta VDJ and CDR3 were profiled, and genomic DNA was the template. TCRdb reprocessed the reads with MiXCR, giving one entry per CDR3 protein. The table has about 160,000 distinct CDR3 sequences, approximately 40% seen once. CDR3 length: 18 residues. V trimming: 5 bases; J trimming: 5 bases; junction bases outside the gene matches: 18. Germline assignment: CDR1 SGHRS and CDR2 YFSETQ. Sequenced material: sorted CD4+, CD8+, or CD8+CD57+ T cells (not recorded which) from PBMCs. The source of this sequence is a human donor in good health. The chain couples TRBV5-1 to TRBJ2-5; 10 nucleotides match TRBD2. The CDR3 DNA sequence: TGCGCCAGCAGGGGGGGGCTAGCGGGAGCCACCCCGTGGGAGACCCAGTACTTC. The encoded protein is CASRGGLAGATPWETQYF.